One and the same sample provided the 20 T cell receptor beta chains below, sequenced in a study of blood T cell repertoires in COVID-19. Using immunoSEQ multiplex PCR, the repertoire was profiled, and TCRdb retains in-frame clones only, with some absent. Here the sample spans fewer than 150,000 clones, about four fifths being singletons. Sequencing used peripheral blood. The receptors were sampled from a woman in her forties or fifties with acute or convalescent COVID-19.

The DNA for the CDR3 is TGTGCCAGCAGCCAAGGACAGACACAGAACAATGAGCAGTTCTTC. Protein: CASSQGQTQNNEQFF. The chain has TRBV2 and TRBJ2-1, with TRBD1 as a possible D gene (6 bases). Germline V gene sequence: CDR1 SNHLY, CDR2 FYNNEI. V gave up 6 bases and J gave up 5 bases, with 17 bases separating them. This CDR3 comprises 15 residues.

V and J are TRBV5-5 and TRBJ2-3; 12 bases fit TRBD2. CDR3 length: 17 residues. Per germline, CDR1 SGHKS and CDR2 YYEKEE (reference sequence). Trimming removed 2 bases from V and 7 bases from J; junction bases left unmatched: 11. In DNA form, the CDR3 reads TGTGCCAGCAGCTTCGCACTAGCGGGGGGCTTCACCAATACGCAGTATTTT. Its protein product is CASSFALAGGFTNTQYF.

The chain joins TRBV27 to TRBJ2-7; maybe TRBD1 (5 bases). V was shortened by 4 bases and J by 9 bases, with 16 bases between the two germline ends. The CDR3 totals 13 residues. Germline loops: CDR1 MNHEY, CDR2 SMNVEV (reference sequence). The CDR3 nucleotides are TGTGCCAGCAGTTACCTCCGGCAGGGAAGGCAGTACTTC. Amino acid sequence: CASSYLRQGRQYF.

This chain joins TRBV6-6 and TRBJ1-5; TRBD1 matches at 8 bases. CDR1 and CDR2 from the germline V gene are MNHNY and SVGAGI (reference sequence). The CDR3 is made up of 14 amino acids. Trimming at V came to 5 bases and at J to 7 bases, leaving 7 bases not matched to a gene. The CDR3 region has the DNA TGTGCCAGCAGTGGACAGGGTCGTCGACAGCCCCAGCATTTT. Its translation is CASSGQGRRQPQHF.

V usage is TRBV19 and J usage is TRBJ2-4, with 9 bases aligning to TRBD1. The CDR3 is made up of 15 amino acids. CDR1 is LNHDA and CDR2 is SQIVND in the germline V gene (reference sequence). V gave up 6 bases and J gave up 3 bases; unmatched junction bases: 6. CDR3 in amino acids: CASRDRGQGKNIQYF. DNA for the CDR3: TGTGCCAGTAGGGACAGGGGTCAGGGCAAAAACATTCAGTACTTC.

The V gene is TRBV18, the J gene TRBJ1-5, with 10 bases aligning to TRBD1. V shed 6 bases and J 4 bases; nucleotides not matched to a gene: 12. Germline V gene data show CDR1 as KGHSH and CDR2 as LQKENI. The CDR3 length is 17 residues. DNA for the CDR3: TGTGCCAGCTCGAAGCCGGGACAGGGGTTGGGGAATCAGCCCCAGCATTTT. Its protein product is CASSKPGQGLGNQPQHF.

The DNA for the CDR3 is TGTGCCAGTAGTCACAGGGCCCTCTCCTACGAGCAGTACTTC. This codes for CASSHRALSYEQYF. The chain couples TRBV19 to TRBJ2-7; tentative D call: TRBD1 (6 bases). Germline CDR1 and CDR2: LNHDA and SQIVND (reference sequence). The CDR3 is 14 amino acids. Trimming cost V 5 bases and J 0 bases, with 11 bases left between them.

This clone was detected only once. The rearrangement links TRBV6-5 to TRBJ1-1; D is ambiguous. The CDR3 is 14 residues long. The V gene's germline CDR1 is MNHEY and CDR2 SVGAGI. The V end lost 7 bases, the J end lost 3 bases, and 15 bases lay between the germline ends. CDR3 protein: CASTPAETYTEAFF. The CDR3 region has the DNA TGTGCCAGCACCCCCGCTGAGACTTACACTGAAGCTTTCTTT.

This chain joins TRBV5-4 and TRBJ2-7; 12 bases align to TRBD2. The CDR3 runs 17 residues. J gave up 1 base and V 0 bases, and 5 bases lay outside the gene matches. The germline CDR1 and CDR2 sequences are SGHNT and YYREEE (reference sequence). The CDR3 loop reads CASSLGATSGGSYEQYF. The DNA for the CDR3 is TGTGCCAGCAGCTTGGGGGCGACTAGCGGGGGATCCTACGAGCAGTACTTC. The full variable domain, completed using reference TRBV5-4 and TRBJ2-7, is ETGVTQSPTHLIKTRGQQVTLRCSSQSGHNTVSWYQQALGQGPQFIFQYYREEENGRGNFPPRFSGLQFPNYSSELNVNALELDDSALYLCASSLGATSGGSYEQYFGPGTRLTVT.

V is TRBV18 and J is TRBJ1-6; 8 bases align to TRBD1. The length of the CDR3 is 14 residues. The ends lost 4 bases at V and 7 bases at J; junction bases unmatched: 3. Germline V gives CDR1 KGHSH, CDR2 LQKENI. CDR3 sequence reads: CASSRGQENSPLHF. As DNA, the CDR3 is TGTGCCAGCTCACGGGGACAGGAGAATTCACCCCTCCACTTT.

Concerning this clone: This sample includes further DNA sequences coding for the same CDR3. The chain is built from TRBV5-1 and TRBJ2-5; 8 nucleotides match TRBD1. This CDR3 has 16 residues. CDR1 is SGHRS and CDR2 is YFSETQ in the germline V gene. J was trimmed by 2 bases and V by 0 bases; bases with no gene match: 6. The CDR3 spells CASSLAGRQGQETQYF. DNA of the CDR3: TGCGCCAGCAGCTTGGCCGGAAGACAGGGGCAAGAGACCCAGTACTTC.

This sequence joins TRBV27 and TRBJ2-7, with D maybe TRBD1 (6 bases). The germline CDR1 and CDR2 sequences are MNHEY and SMNVEV (reference sequence). V was cut by 4 bases and J by 2 bases, with 21 bases left in between. The CDR3 covers 17 residues. The CDR3 DNA follows: TGTGCCAGCAGTTCTCCTCGGAGACAGGATCTCCCCTACGAGCAGTACTTC. Translation: CASSSPRRQDLPYEQYF.

This clone was seen a single time. The V gene is TRBV3-1 (or the pseudogene TRBV3-2), the J gene TRBJ1-1; 10 bases match TRBD1. Germline values: CDR1 LGHDT, CDR2 YNNKEL (reference sequence). The CDR3 is 18 residues long. V lost 2 bases and J lost 4; bases outside the gene matches: 13. For the CDR3, the DNA is TGTGCCAGCAGCCAAACCCCATTGCGGGGACAGGGGCTCACTGAAGCTTTCTTT. Its translation: CASSQTPLRGQGLTEAFF.

The rearrangement links TRBV3-1 (or the pseudogene TRBV3-2) to TRBJ1-2, with a possible D match to TRBD1 (6 bases). Germline CDR1 reads LGHDT; CDR2 reads YNNKEL (reference sequence). The ends were cut back, 0 bases at V and 2 bases at J, with 13 bases in the middle. The CDR3 sequence is 16 residues long. CDR3 DNA: TGTGCCAGCAGCCAAGAAACCGGGACAACCAACTATGGCTACACCTTC. Residues: CASSQETGTTNYGYTF.

The rearrangement uses TRBV12-3 or TRBV12-4 and TRBJ1-1; D unresolved. The V gene lost 6 bases and the J gene lost 2 bases, with 10 bases spanning the gap. The CDR3 contains 13 residues. This chain's CDR3 is CASRSRGNTEAFF. The DNA of the CDR3 is TGTGCCAGCAGGTCCCGGGGTAACACTGAAGCTTTCTTT.

V is TRBV7-8 and J is TRBJ1-1, with 7 bases lining up with TRBD1. Germline trimming cut 3 bases from V and 0 bases from J; bases unmatched to any gene: 1. Germline assignment: CDR1 SGHVS and CDR2 FQNEAQ. This CDR3 contains 14 residues. The DNA for the CDR3 is TGTGCCAGCAGCTTCGACAGGGTGAACACTGAAGCTTTCTTT. This gives the protein CASSFDRVNTEAFF.

The count of this clone is one. The genes are TRBV18 and TRBJ1-4; no clear D. The CDR3 runs to 15 residues. Per germline, CDR1 KGHSH and CDR2 LQKENI. Trimming removed 3 bases at V and 3 bases at J, with 11 bases between. CDR3 amino acids: CASSPRREANEKLFF. The CDR3 DNA sequence: TGTGCCAGCTCACCTAGGAGGGAAGCTAATGAAAAACTGTTTTTT.

The chain links TRBV25-1 to TRBJ2-7; D possibly corresponds to TRBD2 (5 bases). CDR1 is MGHDK, CDR2 SYGVNS, per germline. The V gene lost 2 bases and the J gene lost 0 bases, with 17 bases spanning the gap. This CDR3 comprises 17 residues. DNA of the CDR3: TGTGCCAGCAGTGAAGGGGTCGGGAAGATAACCTCCTACGAGCAGTACTTC. The encoded protein is CASSEGVGKITSYEQYF.

The rearrangement uses TRBV6-5 and TRBJ1-4; 7 bases are shared with TRBD1. The ends lost 6 bases at V and 3 bases at J; junction bases unmatched: 7. Germline CDR1 is MNHEY and CDR2 is SVGAGI. This CDR3 comprises 15 residues. The CDR3 spells CASRTTGAANEKLFF. The CDR3 DNA reads as TGTGCCAGCAGGACCACAGGGGCAGCTAATGAAAAACTGTTTTTT.

V is TRBV9 and J is TRBJ2-7; D possibly corresponds to TRBD1 (5 bases). Trimming stripped 0 bases from V and 3 bases from J, with 10 bases between. Per the germline V gene, CDR1 is SGDLS and CDR2 is YYNGEE. This CDR3 has 14 residues. The CDR3 nucleotides are TGTGCCAGCAGCGTAGCCGAGGACAACTACGAGCAGTACTTC. This gives the protein CASSVAEDNYEQYF.